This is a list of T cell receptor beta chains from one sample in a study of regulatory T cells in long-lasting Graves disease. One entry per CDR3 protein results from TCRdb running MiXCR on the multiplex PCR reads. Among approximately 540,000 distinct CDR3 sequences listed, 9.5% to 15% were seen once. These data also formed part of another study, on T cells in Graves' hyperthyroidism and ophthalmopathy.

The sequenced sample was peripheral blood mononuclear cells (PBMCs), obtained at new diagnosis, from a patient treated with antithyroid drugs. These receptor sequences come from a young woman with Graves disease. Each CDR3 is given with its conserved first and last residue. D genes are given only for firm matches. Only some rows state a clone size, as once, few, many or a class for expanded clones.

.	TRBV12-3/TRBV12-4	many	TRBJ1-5	CASSLGRQPNQPQHF	TGTGCCAGCAGTTTAGGACGCCAGCCTAATCAGCCCCAGCATTTT
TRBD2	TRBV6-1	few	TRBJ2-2	CASRATLAGVNTGELFF	TGTGCCAGCAGAGCCACCCTAGCGGGGGTCAACACCGGGGAGCTGTTTTTT
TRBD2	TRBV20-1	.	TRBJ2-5	CSASAGAIAGTRETQYF	TGCAGTGCTAGCGCCGGCGCCATAGCGGGGACAAGAGAGACCCAGTACTTC
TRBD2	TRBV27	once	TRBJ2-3	CASSSYGRIAGGPANTQYF	TGTGCCAGCAGTTCATACGGAAGAATAGCGGGAGGGCCAGCGAATACGCAGTATTTT
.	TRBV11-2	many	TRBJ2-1	CASNPGPGAGWNEQFF	TGTGCCAGCAACCCCGGCCCAGGGGCGGGGTGGAATGAGCAGTTCTTC
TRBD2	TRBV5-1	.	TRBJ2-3	CASSLAPSGRVLSTDTQYF	TGCGCCAGCAGCTTGGCCCCTAGCGGGAGGGTGCTAAGCACAGATACGCAGTATTTT
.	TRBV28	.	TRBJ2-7	CASSLGPGGLEQYF	TGTGCCAGCAGTTTGGGACCCGGAGGGTTGGAGCAGTACTTC
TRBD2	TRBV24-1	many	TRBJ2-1	CATSDKLAGGTYNEQFF	TGTGCCACCAGTGATAAGCTAGCGGGAGGCACCTACAATGAGCAGTTCTTC
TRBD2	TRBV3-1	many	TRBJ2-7	CASSGTSGPFYEQYF	TGTGCCAGCAGTGGGACTAGCGGGCCCTTCTACGAGCAGTACTTC
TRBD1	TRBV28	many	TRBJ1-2	CASTGTDYGYTF	TGTGCCAGCACGGGGACAGATTATGGCTACACCTTC
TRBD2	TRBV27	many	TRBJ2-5	CASSSSGRQTQYF	TGTGCCAGCAGTTCTAGCGGGAGGCAGACCCAGTACTTC
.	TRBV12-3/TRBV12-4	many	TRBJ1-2	CASSLRGESGYTF	TGTGCCAGCAGTTTAAGGGGGGAATCTGGCTACACCTTC
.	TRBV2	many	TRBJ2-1	CASSERYNEQFF	TGTGCCAGCAGTGAACGATACAATGAGCAGTTCTTC
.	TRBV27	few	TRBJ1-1	CASGLDRRRAEAFF	TGTGCCAGCGGATTAGACAGGAGAAGAGCTGAAGCTTTCTTT
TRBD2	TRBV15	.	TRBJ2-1	CATSPLEAGVKNEQFF	TGTGCCACCAGCCCGCTCGAAGCGGGAGTTAAGAATGAGCAGTTCTTC
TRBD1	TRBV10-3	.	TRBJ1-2	CATTLQGGFNYGYTF	TGTGCCACCACCTTACAGGGGGGCTTTAACTATGGCTACACCTTC
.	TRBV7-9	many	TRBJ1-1	CASSLQTNTEAFF	TGTGCCAGCAGCTTACAAACGAACACTGAAGCTTTCTTT
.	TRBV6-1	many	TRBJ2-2	CASREGFHITGELFF	TGTGCCAGCAGGGAGGGGTTTCATATCACCGGGGAGCTGTTTTTT
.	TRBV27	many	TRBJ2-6	CASSLWGGATGANVLTF	TGTGCCAGCAGTTTATGGGGGGGCGCTACTGGGGCCAACGTCCTGACTTTC
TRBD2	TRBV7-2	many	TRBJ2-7	CASSIRGSFYEQYF	TGTGCCAGCAGCATCCGCGGGAGCTTTTACGAGCAGTACTTC
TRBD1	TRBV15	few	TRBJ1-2	CATSIPRTGREGYTF	TGTGCCACCAGCATCCCAAGGACAGGGCGGGAGGGCTACACCTTC
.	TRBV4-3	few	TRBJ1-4	CASSQGFINEKLFF	TGCGCCAGCAGCCAAGGTTTTATTAATGAAAAACTGTTTTTT
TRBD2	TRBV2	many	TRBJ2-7	CASSGTSVRYEQYF	TGTGCCAGCAGTGGGACTAGCGTTAGATACGAGCAGTACTTC
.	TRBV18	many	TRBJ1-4	CASSPQQGATNEKLFF	TGTGCCAGCTCGCCCCAACAGGGTGCAACTAATGAAAAACTGTTTTTT
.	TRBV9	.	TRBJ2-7	CASSVASGSYEQYF	TGTGCCAGCAGCGTAGCCTCCGGCTCCTACGAGCAGTACTTC
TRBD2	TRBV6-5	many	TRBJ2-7	CASSYLTGTSVFEQYF	TGTGCCAGCAGTTACCTTACCGGGACTAGCGTTTTCGAGCAGTACTTC
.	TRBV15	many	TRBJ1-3	CATSRGPGAEGNTIYF	TGTGCCACCAGCAGAGGCCCCGGGGCGGAGGGAAACACCATATATTTT
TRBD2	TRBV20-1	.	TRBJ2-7	CSASSGITYEQYF	TGCAGTGCTTCTAGCGGGATTACCTACGAGCAGTACTTC
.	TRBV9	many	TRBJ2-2	CASSTRGDRETGELFF	TGTGCCAGCAGCACCCGAGGGGATAGGGAGACCGGGGAGCTGTTTTTT
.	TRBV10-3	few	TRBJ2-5	CAISQGSLGETQYF	TGTGCCATCAGCCAGGGGTCCCTGGGGGAGACCCAGTACTTC
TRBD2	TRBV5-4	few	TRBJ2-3	CASSLGGSGGPSDTQYF	TGTGCCAGCAGCTTGGGAGGGTCGGGAGGGCCCTCAGATACGCAGTATTTT
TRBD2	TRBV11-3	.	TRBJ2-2	CASSSGLAGGSVF	TGTGCCAGCAGCTCGGGACTAGCGGGAGGGTCTGTTTTT
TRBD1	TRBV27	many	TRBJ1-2	CASSSGGGNYGYTF	TGTGCCAGCAGTTCAGGGGGCGGAAACTATGGCTACACCTTC
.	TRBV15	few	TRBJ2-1	CATRGPSESSYNEQFF	TGTGCCACCAGGGGCCCTAGCGAGAGCTCCTACAATGAGCAGTTCTTC
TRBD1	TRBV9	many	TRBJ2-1	CASSPWDSHNEQFF	TGTGCCAGCAGCCCGTGGGACAGCCACAATGAGCAGTTCTTC
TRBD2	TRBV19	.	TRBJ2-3	CASSMPGTSATDTQYF	TGTGCCAGTAGTATGCCCGGGACTAGCGCCACAGATACGCAGTATTTT
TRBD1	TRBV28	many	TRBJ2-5	CASSSRTGRQETQYF	TGTGCCAGCAGTTCAAGGACAGGCCGCCAAGAGACCCAGTACTTC
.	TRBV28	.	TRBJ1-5	CASSSQSLSNQPQHF	TGTGCCAGCAGTTCGCAGTCTCTTAGCAATCAGCCCCAGCATTTT
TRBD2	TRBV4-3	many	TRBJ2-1	CASSQGGLANSYNEQFF	TGCGCCAGCAGCCAGGGGGGACTAGCGAATTCCTACAATGAGCAGTTCTTC
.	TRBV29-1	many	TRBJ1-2	CSVGYRSGSYGYTF	TGCAGCGTTGGGTACAGGTCCGGGAGCTATGGCTACACCTTC
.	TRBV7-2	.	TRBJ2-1	CASSLGASGTRGQDEQFF	TGTGCCAGCAGCTTAGGGGCTTCCGGGACCAGGGGACAAGATGAGCAGTTCTTC
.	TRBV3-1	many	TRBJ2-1	CASSYYVSNNEQFF	TGTGCCAGCAGCTATTACGTATCCAACAATGAGCAGTTCTTC
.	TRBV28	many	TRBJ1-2	CASSPRSYGYTF	TGTGCCAGCAGTCCCCGGAGCTATGGCTACACCTTC
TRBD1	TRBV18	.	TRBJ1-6	CASPPIEGAIDSPLHF	TGTGCCAGCCCACCGATCGAGGGGGCTATCGATTCACCCCTCCACTTT
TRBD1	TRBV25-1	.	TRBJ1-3	CASSLMGQGNTIYF	TGTGCCAGCAGTCTTATGGGACAGGGGAACACCATATATTTT
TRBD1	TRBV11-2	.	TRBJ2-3	CASSFRDRGSLDAQYF	TGTGCCAGCAGCTTCCGGGACAGGGGTTCATTAGATGCGCAGTATTTT
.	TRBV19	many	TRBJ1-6	CASSPGAGNSPLHF	TGTGCCAGTAGTCCCGGGGCCGGTAATTCACCCCTCCACTTT
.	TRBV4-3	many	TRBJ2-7	CASSPLDSPGEQYF	TGCGCCAGCAGCCCCCTGGACAGTCCCGGGGAGCAGTACTTC